This T cell receptor (beta chain) was sequenced for a study of blood T cell repertoires in COVID-19. Study-wide background: Collection of acute and convalescent COVID-19 samples took place in the United States, Italy and Spain. The cDNA or gDNA used as material had been derived from T cells, B-cell-depleted T cells, or PBMCs.

The junction had 4 bases not matched to a gene; V was cut back by 5 bases and J by 5 bases. Germline V gene lookup returns CDR1 MNHEY and CDR2 SVGAGI. The CDR3 has 15 amino acids. Original methodology: Amplified reference gene primers provided the basis for estimating nucleated cell counts. TCRdb keeps only in-frame clones here, not all; method: immunoSEQ multiplex PCR. The V and J calls and the clone size are those of that table, but D and trimming were determined from the DNA. The table has a few hundred thousand clones, around 90% seen once. V is TRBV6-5 and J is TRBJ2-1; 12 bases align to TRBD1. This TCR was sampled from a young man with active or convalescent COVID-19. Sequencing was done on a sample of peripheral blood. DNA for the CDR3: TGTGCCAGCAGTAGAGGGACAGGGGGCAACAATGAGCAGTTCTTC. This codes for CASSRGTGGNNEQFF.